The 21 T cell receptor beta chains reported below all come from one sample, sequenced in a study of regulatory T cells in long-lasting Graves disease (TCRdb year 2021). Library generation was performed with multiplex PCR. Sequencing was carried out with an Illumina HiSeq 4000. To build TCR beta libraries, CDR3 regions were amplified by Arm-PCR using iRepertoire HTBI primers. The public reads were reprocessed in TCRdb via fastp at Q25 and MiXCR, keeping in-frame beta chains. Duplicate CDR3 protein sequences are folded into a single record with the most common DNA and genes. The sample profile shows under 450,000 distinct CDR3 sequences; 23% of them were found once. The ten largest clones capture about a quarter of the sample. The time point label here, explained by the study, means: persistent/refractory GD, antithyroid drugs over 5 years with positive TRAb. For both TCR sequencing and RNA sequencing, RNA was extracted from PBMCs using TRIzol.

Sequences were derived from peripheral blood mononuclear cells (PBMCs), sampled when the disease was refractory, from a patient treated with antithyroid drugs. The receptors were gathered from a female donor with Graves disease.

This clonotype was seen a handful of times. The V and J genes are TRBV14 and TRBJ2-6; D is perhaps TRBD1 (6 bases). Looked up from germline, CDR1 is SGHDN and CDR2 is FVKESK. The CDR3 has 18 amino acids. V was shortened by 4 bases and J by 0 bases, with 16 bases between the two germline ends. This CDR3 reads CASSPRGEWHSGANVLTF. The CDR3 DNA sequence: TGTGCCAGCAGCCCCAGGGGAGAGTGGCACTCTGGGGCCAACGTCCTGACTTTC.

V and J are TRBV19 and TRBJ1-4, with D unclear. Per the germline V gene, CDR1 is LNHDA and CDR2 is SQIVND (reference sequence). The CDR3 totals 15 residues. Trimming took off 1 base at V and 8 bases at J, with 14 bases between the two ends. As DNA, the CDR3 is TGTGCCAGTAGTATAGGAGGCTTCTACGAGGAAAAACTGTTTTTT. Translation gives CASSIGGFYEEKLFF.

This clonotype appeared many times. V is TRBV28 and J is TRBJ2-5; 8 nucleotides align to TRBD2. The CDR3 loop spans 15 amino acids. The junction had 6 bases not matched to a gene; V was cut back by 3 bases and J by 3 bases. Germline V gene sequence: CDR1 MDHEN, CDR2 SYDVKM. CDR3 bases: TGTGCCAGCAGTTTTTCAGGAGCGGGAGAAGAGACCCAGTACTTC. Amino acids: CASSFSGAGEETQYF.

J is TRBJ2-2 and V is TRBV5-1, with D possibly TRBD1 on 5 matching bases. The CDR3 is made up of 15 amino acids. Germline CDR1 SGHRS, CDR2 YFSETQ. V lost 0 bases and J 3 bases, leaving 9 bases between the germline ends. CDR3 in amino acids: CASSLDLGDTGELFF. As DNA, the CDR3 is TGCGCCAGCAGCTTGGACCTAGGGGACACCGGGGAGCTGTTTTTT.

The table lists this clonotype with many counts. The chain links TRBV6-5 to TRBJ2-1; 12 bases match TRBD2. CDR1 is MNHEY and CDR2 is SVGAGI in the germline V gene. There are 18 residues in the CDR3. The ends lost 0 bases at V and 0 bases at J; junction bases unmatched: 3. Here the CDR3 reads CASSYSTTSGSSYNEQFF. In DNA form, the CDR3 reads TGTGCCAGCAGTTACTCAACGACTAGCGGGAGCTCCTACAATGAGCAGTTCTTC.

The gene calls are TRBV28 and TRBJ1-3; 9 bases are shared with TRBD1. The CDR3 extends over 15 amino acids. Per the germline V gene, CDR1 is MDHEN and CDR2 is SYDVKM. V shed 3 bases and J 6 bases; nucleotides not matched to a gene: 6. DNA for the CDR3: TGTGCCAGCAGTTTGGGGACAGGGAACGAAAACACCATATATTTT. It encodes CASSLGTGNENTIYF.

This clonotype appeared many times. This chain joins TRBV28 and TRBJ2-7; TRBD2 agrees at 13 bases. Germline trimming cut 5 bases from V and 3 bases from J; bases unmatched to any gene: 4. The germline V gene has CDR1 MDHEN and CDR2 SYDVKM. This CDR3 has 15 residues. The CDR3 nucleotides read TGTGCCAGCAGTAGACGGACTAGCGGGAGCTACGAGCAGTACTTC. Amino acid sequence: CASSRRTSGSYEQYF.

This clonotype has a count of ten or more. The CDR3 coding sequence is TGTGCCAGCAGGTCCACGGGCGGCAAAGGGGCCTACGAGCAGTACTTC. Protein product: CASRSTGGKGAYEQYF. The rearrangement joins TRBV6-1 to TRBJ2-7, with D perhaps matching TRBD1 (5 bases). Between the trimmed V and J ends, which lost 6 bases and 2 bases, there was a span of 20 bases. The germline gives CDR1 MNHNS, CDR2 SASEGT. This CDR3 region has 16 residues.

Ten or more counts support this clonotype. V is TRBV24-1 and J is TRBJ2-2, with D perhaps matching TRBD2 (6 bases). The V end lost 0 bases, the J end lost 0 bases, and 13 bases lay between the germline ends. Germline CDR1 KGHDR, CDR2 SFDVKD. The CDR3 is made up of 18 amino acids. The CDR3 here is CATSDLISGLTNTGELFF. CDR3 DNA: TGTGCCACCAGTGATTTGATTAGCGGATTAACGAACACCGGGGAGCTGTTTTTT.

This chain uses TRBV28 with TRBJ2-1, with 10 positions matching TRBD2. Trimming removed 5 bases from V and 2 bases from J; junction bases left unmatched: 9. From germline, CDR1 is MDHEN and CDR2 SYDVKM. The CDR3 contains 17 residues. CDR3 coding DNA: TGTGCCAGCAGTCACCGACTAGCGGGTTACACCTACAATGAGCAGTTCTTC. This translates into CASSHRLAGYTYNEQFF. The variable domain in full, completed from reference TRBV28 and TRBJ2-1, reads DVKVTQSSRYLVKRTGEKVFLECVQDMDHENMFWYRQDPGLGLRLIYFSYDVKMKEKGDIPEGYSVSREKKERFSLILESASTNQTSMYLCASSHRLAGYTYNEQFFGPGTRLTVL.

This clonotype was observed many times. J is TRBJ2-4 and V is TRBV2; the match to TRBD2 covers 11 bases. Per germline, CDR1 SNHLY and CDR2 FYNNEI. V dropped 5 bases and J dropped 5; count of bases not matched to a gene: 2. This CDR3 is 14 amino acids long. Here the CDR3 reads CASSLAGGENIQYF. The CDR3 DNA follows: TGTGCCAGCAGTTTAGCGGGAGGGGAAAACATTCAGTACTTC.

In this sample, this clonotype turned up many times. The chain carries TRBV12-3 or TRBV12-4 and TRBJ1-5; 9 nucleotides match TRBD1. The J segment lost 6 bases and the V segment lost 5 bases, leaving 14 bases of the junction unmatched. The CDR3 loop spans 17 amino acids. The CDR3 loop reads CASSPVSGTGLGQPQHF. The CDR3 DNA reads as TGTGCCAGCAGTCCTGTTAGCGGGACAGGGCTGGGTCAGCCCCAGCATTTT.

The rearrangement uses TRBV7-2 and TRBJ2-7; D might be TRBD1 (6 bases). Germline CDR1 reads SGHTA; CDR2 reads FQGNSA. The CDR3 is 15 residues long. Deletions cut 5 bases from V and 2 bases from J, with 16 bases between. CDR3 in DNA: TGTGCCAGCAGCACTCGCTCGGACAGCGCCTACGAGCAGTACTTC. Protein sequence: CASSTRSDSAYEQYF.

This clonotype has more than one count but fewer than ten. The chain links TRBV7-2 to TRBJ1-5; D remains unclear. The germline V and J ends were trimmed by 5 bases and 1 base, with 15 bases remaining between them. Germline V CDR1 and CDR2: SGHTA, FQGNSA. This CDR3 is built from 16 residues. CDR3 sequence reads: CASSPNQAGSNQPQHF. The CDR3 nucleotides read TGTGCCAGCAGCCCGAATCAGGCGGGGAGCAATCAGCCCCAGCATTTT. Full variable domain (remainder filled in from reference TRBV7-2 and TRBJ1-5): GAGVSQSPSNKVTEKGKDVELRCDPISGHTALYWYRQSLGQGLEFLIYFQGNSAPDKSGLPSDRFSAERTGGSVSTLTIQRTQQEDSAVYLCASSPNQAGSNQPQHFGDGTRLSIL.

This clonotype was detected only a few times. The gene calls are TRBV7-2 and TRBJ2-3; no clear D. CDR1 is SGHTA and CDR2 is FQGNSA in the germline V gene. The CDR3 sequence is 13 residues long. Trimming removed 3 bases at V and 1 base at J, with 5 bases between. The CDR3 here is CASSFKGTDTQYF. The DNA for the CDR3 is TGTGCCAGCAGCTTCAAGGGCACAGATACGCAGTATTTT. Full variable domain (rest looked up from reference TRBV7-2 and TRBJ2-3): GAGVSQSPSNKVTEKGKDVELRCDPISGHTALYWYRQSLGQGLEFLIYFQGNSAPDKSGLPSDRFSAERTGGSVSTLTIQRTQQEDSAVYLCASSFKGTDTQYFGPGTRLTVL.

This clonotype was seen a handful of times. V is TRBV24-1 and J is TRBJ1-2; D is perhaps TRBD1 (6 bases). CDR1 is KGHDR and CDR2 is SFDVKD in the germline V gene. V was cut by 4 bases and J by 4 bases, with 12 bases left in between. The CDR3 spans 14 residues. The CDR3 sequence is CATSDTDRTYGYTF. CDR3 sequence (DNA): TGTGCCACCAGTGACACTGACAGGACCTATGGCTACACCTTC.

The chain uses TRBV19 and TRBJ1-5; weak D call: TRBD1 (6 bases). The CDR3 consists of 15 residues. With 8 bases removed from V and 4 bases from J, the gap between germline ends came to 18 bases. Germline CDR1 and CDR2: LNHDA and SQIVND (reference sequence). The CDR3: CASRSLQGKNQPQHF. The CDR3 nucleotides are TGTGCCAGTCGATCCCTACAGGGAAAGAATCAGCCCCAGCATTTT.

This clonotype has only a few counts. The genes are TRBV6-2 or TRBV6-3 and TRBJ2-7, with 10 nucleotides matching TRBD1. V lost 5 bases to trimming and J lost 5 bases; unmatched junction nucleotides: 6. Germline V gene sequence: CDR1 MNHEY, CDR2 SVGEGT. This CDR3 contains 14 residues. The CDR3: CASSEGQGRNEQYF. CDR3 bases: TGTGCCAGCAGTGAGGGACAGGGGAGGAACGAGCAGTACTTC.

This clonotype was seen ten or more times. The rearrangement joins TRBV28 to TRBJ2-7; D is unclear. This CDR3 is built from 14 residues. Germline assignment: CDR1 MDHEN and CDR2 SYDVKM. V lost 4 bases and J lost 6, with 16 bases in between. CDR3 bases: TGTGCCAGCAGTTCGACACCCGACGCCTCCGAGCAGTACTTC. It encodes CASSSTPDASEQYF.

The table lists this clonotype with a few counts. The chain combines TRBV7-3 with TRBJ2-2; 7 nucleotides align to TRBD1. CDR3 length equals 15 residues. The germline CDR1 and CDR2 sequences are SGHTA and FQGTGA. Trimming took 6 bases from V and 5 from J; bases not matched to a gene: 9. The CDR3 reads CASSYRGPMTGELFF. DNA for the CDR3: TGTGCCAGCAGTTACAGGGGACCGATGACCGGGGAGCTGTTTTTT.

This clonotype was observed a handful of times. This chain joins TRBV3-1 and TRBJ2-2, with D uncertain. This CDR3 has 16 residues. Germline CDR1 and CDR2: LGHDT and YNNKEL (reference sequence). Trimming left V 1 base short and J 2 bases short, with 11 bases between. Written as DNA, the CDR3 is TGTGCCAGCAGCCAAGGGGGTCTAGTTAACACCGGGGAGCTGTTTTTT. Its translation is CASSQGGLVNTGELFF. Filled out from reference TRBV3-1 and TRBJ2-2, the complete variable domain reads DTAVSQTPKYLVTQMGNDKSIKCEQNLGHDTMYWYKQDSKKFLKIMFSYNNKELIINETVPNRFSPKSPDKAHLNLHINSLELGDSAVYFCASSQGGLVNTGELFFGEGSRLTVL.